Listed below are T cell receptor beta chains from one sample, sequenced in a study of OX40 agonist ivuxolimab in advanced cancers. Here immunoSEQ multiplex PCR was the method, and the copy in TCRdb shows in-frame clones only, minus some. The table has 67,000 or so clones, about nine tenths seen once; the top ten hold approximately 0.99%. The source was CD4+ or CD8+ T cells sorted from blood, collected in a trial of the OX40 agonist ivuxolimab. The receptors shown here come from an adult with an advanced solid tumor such as melanoma, head and neck, liver or kidney cancer. Each CDR3 is given with its conserved first and last residue.

v_call	j_call	cdr3_aa
TRBV11-3	TRBJ2-3	CASSKGPYGDTQYF
TRBV11-2	TRBJ1-1	CATLTTPDTEAFF
TRBV20-1	TRBJ1-1	CSARVAGPTFF
TRBV9	TRBJ2-1	CASSVDLRGAYNEQFF
TRBV19	TRBJ2-6	CASSLRGSLGANVLTF
TRBV29-1	TRBJ2-7	CSVERGFEQYF
TRBV5-4	TRBJ1-4	CASSPQSATNEKLFF
TRBV6-5	TRBJ2-5	CASSYSGTRAETQYF
TRBV10-2	TRBJ2-2	CASSEAGGSGELFF
TRBV7-2	TRBJ2-7	CASSLTGPSYEQYF
TRBV5-1	TRBJ2-7	CASSLGVYEQYF
TRBV7-9	TRBJ2-7	CASSPWDITYEQYF
TRBV18	TRBJ2-3	CASSSQDTDTQYF
TRBV5-1	TRBJ2-5	CASSLGERGGKTQYF
TRBV27	TRBJ1-1	CASSPGTGRMNTEAFF
TRBV27	TRBJ2-1	CASGRSNEQFF
TRBV15	TRBJ2-7	CATSRPRTGTGSHEQYF
TRBV6-5	TRBJ1-5	CASSAGQGSNQPQHF
TRBV2	TRBJ2-2	CASMRNTGTNTGELFF
TRBV30	TRBJ1-5	CAWALGFSNQPQHF
TRBV2	TRBJ1-6	CASSESPGNSPLHF
TRBV4-2	TRBJ1-6	CASSQDGSSYNSPLHF
TRBV6-5	TRBJ2-3	CASGDRRTDTQYF
TRBV19	TRBJ2-1	CASKGQGLNEQFF
TRBV6-6	TRBJ2-2	CASSPGQSGTGELFF
TRBV9	TRBJ2-5	CASSVGGGSETQYF
TRBV7-9	TRBJ2-5	CASSLGRETQYF
TRBV20-1	TRBJ2-5	CSAGTRETQYF
TRBV5-1	TRBJ2-1	CASGLGGEEYNEQFF
TRBV19	TRBJ2-1	CASSSSSGGDEQFF
TRBV5-5	TRBJ1-5	CASSTAGHYNQPQHF
TRBV7-2	TRBJ1-5	CASSLGQGWAQPQHF
TRBV19	TRBJ1-1	CASSIAPTPNTEAFF
TRBV6-5	TRBJ2-3	CASSDTDTQYF
TRBV5-4	TRBJ1-2	CASSLNDYGYTF
TRBV25-1	TRBJ2-3	CASSERGVKGTDTQYF
TRBV29-1	TRBJ2-5	CSVGTGGKETQYF
TRBV4-2	TRBJ1-1	CASSHVGTGSKSGTEAFF
TRBV11-2	TRBJ2-3	CASSLRLTTDTQYF
TRBV6-1	TRBJ1-1	CASSAKGQGRTEAFF
TRBV2	TRBJ1-1	CASRYQAINTEAFF
TRBV5-4	TRBJ2-5	CASSLKGEETQYF
TRBV11-2	TRBJ2-7	CASSLGGAVRPYEQYF
TRBV5-1	TRBJ2-4	CASSPGQGSVLAKNIQYF
TRBV5-1	TRBJ2-1	CASRPGPMTSGGDNEQFF
TRBV5-1	TRBJ2-1	CASSPAPSGGYNEQFF
TRBV2	TRBJ2-4	CASVARGRDIQYF
TRBV5-8	TRBJ2-2	CASSLEAGASTGELFF
TRBV6-4	TRBJ1-1	CASSPSGRDTEAFF
TRBV5-8	TRBJ2-1	CASSHANEQFF